Listed below are T cell receptor beta chains from one sample, sequenced in a study of T cell changes during pregnancy in multiple sclerosis. The protocol was immunoSEQ multiplex PCR, while the TCRdb copy is restricted to in-frame clones and leaves out a portion. The data contain tens of thousands of clones, around nine tenths of them singletons. Sequenced here: peripheral blood, sampled in the first trimester of pregnancy. The origin of the receptors is a female donor in good health, enrolled as a control in a pregnancy study. CDR3s include the opening cysteine and the closing phenylalanine or tryptophan. A D gene is named only where the DNA matches it firmly. Clone size is shown for a subset of rows, as once, few, many or a class of expanded clone.

length: 16
D: TRBD2
V: TRBV27
J: TRBJ2-7
size: -
CDR3: CASSSRPSGSGYEQYF
DNA: TGTGCCAGCAGTTCCAGGCCTAGCGGGAGTGGCTACGAGCAGTACTTC

length: 16
D: -
V: TRBV15
J: TRBJ2-1
size: -
CDR3: CATSTAQDFSYNEQFF
DNA: TGTGCCACCAGCACTGCTCAGGACTTCTCCTACAATGAGCAGTTCTTC

length: 18
D: TRBD1
V: TRBV7-4
J: TRBJ1-1
size: -
CDR3: CASSLRGGTGVKFTEAFF
DNA: TGTGCCAGCAGCTTAAGGGGGGGGACAGGGGTGAAGTTTACTGAAGCTTTCTTT

length: 16
D: TRBD2
V: TRBV5-6
J: TRBJ2-1
size: -
CDR3: CASSLWASGSYNEQFF
DNA: TGTGCCAGCAGCCTTTGGGCTAGCGGGTCTTACAATGAGCAGTTCTTC

length: 14
D: -
V: TRBV5-4
J: TRBJ2-3
size: -
CDR3: CAIAQGLSTDTQYF
DNA: TGTGCCATAGCTCAGGGACTTAGCACAGATACGCAGTATTTT

length: 16
D: -
V: TRBV6-5
J: TRBJ1-2
size: -
CDR3: CASSYSRGGLNYGYTF
DNA: TGTGCCAGCAGTTACTCGAGGGGGGGGCTGAACTATGGCTACACCTTC

length: 14
D: TRBD2
V: TRBV29-1
J: TRBJ2-1
size: -
CDR3: CSVEGLAGADEQFF
DNA: TGCAGCGTGGAGGGACTAGCGGGAGCCGATGAGCAGTTCTTC

length: 12
D: TRBD1
V: TRBV19
J: TRBJ1-2
size: -
CDR3: CASTPDRYGYTF
DNA: TGTGCCAGTACCCCGGACAGGTATGGCTACACCTTC

length: 14
D: -
V: TRBV5-6
J: TRBJ1-2
size: -
CDR3: CASSLVGGGYGYTF
DNA: TGTGCCAGCAGCCTAGTGGGGGGTGGCTATGGCTACACCTTC

length: 16
D: -
V: TRBV6-4
J: TRBJ2-6
size: -
CDR3: CASSDFGGSGANVLTF
DNA: TGTGCCAGCAGTGACTTCGGGGGCTCTGGGGCCAACGTCCTGACTTTC

length: 15
D: -
V: TRBV29-1
J: TRBJ1-5
size: -
CDR3: CSVGDGVLGNQPQHF
DNA: TGCAGCGTTGGTGACGGAGTTTTGGGCAATCAGCCCCAGCATTTT

length: 12
D: TRBD2
V: TRBV30
J: TRBJ2-5
size: once
CDR3: CAWTPGGETQYF
DNA: TGTGCCTGGACACCGGGAGGGGAGACCCAGTACTTC

length: 12
D: -
V: TRBV11-2
J: TRBJ1-1
size: -
CDR3: CASSLDPAEAFF
DNA: TGTGCCAGCAGCTTAGATCCGGCTGAAGCTTTCTTT

length: 12
D: -
V: TRBV4-1
J: TRBJ1-1
size: few
CDR3: CASSPSGTEAFF
DNA: TGCGCCAGCAGCCCAAGCGGAACTGAAGCTTTCTTT

length: 11
D: -
V: TRBV28
J: TRBJ2-7
size: -
CDR3: CASSYKYEQYF
DNA: TGTGCCAGCAGTTATAAATACGAGCAGTACTTC

length: 14
D: TRBD1
V: TRBV25-1
J: TRBJ1-4
size: -
CDR3: CASSPDRVPEKLFF
DNA: TGTGCCAGCAGTCCTGACAGGGTCCCAGAAAAACTGTTTTTT

length: 15
D: TRBD2
V: TRBV4-1
J: TRBJ2-7
size: -
CDR3: CASSPREGGLDEQYF
DNA: TGCGCCAGCAGCCCCCGGGAGGGTGGTCTTGACGAGCAGTACTTC

length: 12
D: -
V: TRBV7-9
J: TRBJ2-1
size: once
CDR3: CASSLARADTFF
DNA: TGTGCCAGCAGCTTAGCGCGGGCAGATACGTTCTTC

length: 15
D: TRBD1
V: TRBV13
J: TRBJ1-1
size: -
CDR3: CASSFVGQGAGEAFF
DNA: TGTGCCAGCAGCTTCGTCGGACAGGGGGCTGGTGAAGCTTTCTTT

length: 20
D: TRBD2
V: TRBV10-2
J: TRBJ2-3
size: -
CDR3: CASNALDRRLAGGYRDTQYF
DNA: TGCGCCAGCAACGCCCTTGACAGGAGACTAGCGGGGGGTTATAGAGATACGCAGTATTTT

length: 12
D: -
V: TRBV6-1
J: TRBJ2-7
size: -
CDR3: CASSDPGNEQYF
DNA: TGTGCCAGCAGTGACCCGGGTAACGAGCAGTACTTC

length: 14
D: -
V: TRBV7-8
J: TRBJ1-3
size: -
CDR3: CASSLETSGNTIYF
DNA: TGTGCCAGCAGTCTAGAGACCTCTGGAAACACCATATATTTT

length: 14
D: -
V: TRBV5-1
J: TRBJ2-5
size: -
CDR3: CASSLNRQKETQYF
DNA: TGCGCCAGCAGCTTAAACAGACAAAAAGAGACCCAGTACTTC

length: 15
D: -
V: TRBV5-6
J: TRBJ1-1
size: -
CDR3: CASSSPGQLNTEAFF
DNA: TGTGCCAGCAGCTCCCCGGGACAACTGAACACTGAAGCTTTCTTT

length: 16
D: -
V: TRBV5-4
J: TRBJ2-1
size: -
CDR3: CASSPVSGGNHNEQFF
DNA: TGTGCCAGCAGCCCCGTATCGGGGGGCAATCACAATGAGCAGTTCTTC

length: 13
D: -
V: TRBV27
J: TRBJ1-1
size: -
CDR3: CASSPTGHTEAFF
DNA: TGTGCCAGCAGTCCCACAGGGCACACTGAAGCTTTCTTT

length: 15
D: TRBD2
V: TRBV11-2
J: TRBJ2-1
size: -
CDR3: CASSSLAGGPGEQFF
DNA: TGTGCCAGCAGCTCACTAGCGGGAGGGCCCGGGGAGCAGTTCTTC

length: 13
D: -
V: TRBV29-1
J: TRBJ2-1
size: once
CDR3: CSVVSRDSNEQFF
DNA: TGCAGCGTTGTAAGCCGGGACTCCAATGAGCAGTTCTTC

length: 14
D: -
V: TRBV6-1
J: TRBJ1-2
size: -
CDR3: CASSWGSRGGGYTF
DNA: TGTGCCAGCAGTTGGGGGTCCCGCGGGGGTGGCTACACCTTC

length: 14
D: -
V: TRBV6-4
J: TRBJ2-2
size: -
CDR3: CASQSGPNTGELFF
DNA: TGTGCCAGCCAGAGCGGTCCAAACACCGGGGAGCTGTTTTTT

length: 15
D: TRBD1
V: TRBV11-2
J: TRBJ2-5
size: -
CDR3: CASSTWDRGQETQYF
DNA: TGTGCCAGCAGCACCTGGGACAGGGGGCAGGAGACCCAGTACTTC

length: 17
D: TRBD1
V: TRBV7-9
J: TRBJ2-1
size: -
CDR3: CASSASQGQNFYNEQFF
DNA: TGTGCCAGCAGCGCATCCCAGGGACAGAACTTTTACAATGAGCAGTTCTTC

length: 16
D: TRBD2
V: TRBV11-2
J: TRBJ2-5
size: -
CDR3: CASSLDHLAGSETQYF
DNA: TGTGCCAGCAGCTTAGATCACCTAGCGGGGTCAGAGACCCAGTACTTC

length: 14
D: TRBD1
V: TRBV6-4
J: TRBJ1-4
size: -
CDR3: CASSLGTGVEKLFF
DNA: TGTGCCAGCAGCCTAGGGACAGGTGTTGAAAAACTGTTTTTT

length: 17
D: -
V: TRBV5-1
J: TRBJ1-4
size: -
CDR3: CASSLSPGTGTNEKLFF
DNA: TGCGCCAGCAGCTTGTCGCCCGGAACGGGGACTAATGAAAAACTGTTTTTT

length: 14
D: -
V: TRBV29-1
J: TRBJ2-1
size: -
CDR3: CSVDKGGGQGKQFF
DNA: TGCAGCGTGGACAAAGGCGGGGGCCAGGGGAAGCAGTTCTTC

length: 18
D: TRBD2
V: TRBV5-1
J: TRBJ2-3
size: -
CDR3: CASSLTGTSGTLTDTQYF
DNA: TGCGCCAGCAGCCTAACCGGGACTAGCGGAACCCTTACAGATACGCAGTATTTT

length: 14
D: TRBD1
V: TRBV29-1
J: TRBJ2-7
size: -
CDR3: CSVTPGQGTYEQYF
DNA: TGCAGCGTTACCCCAGGACAGGGCACCTACGAGCAGTACTTC

length: 11
D: -
V: TRBV7-3
J: TRBJ2-4
size: -
CDR3: CASSSGNIQYF
DNA: TGTGCCAGCAGCTCGGGAAACATTCAGTACTTC

length: 13
D: -
V: TRBV27
J: TRBJ1-1
size: few
CDR3: CASSLLGDTEAFF
DNA: TGTGCCAGCAGTTTGTTGGGAGACACTGAAGCTTTCTTT

length: 15
D: -
V: TRBV19
J: TRBJ1-6
size: -
CDR3: CASKDLTGRRSPLHF
DNA: TGTGCCAGTAAGGACCTAACAGGGCGTAGATCACCCCTCCACTTT

length: 15
D: TRBD1
V: TRBV6-5
J: TRBJ1-5
size: -
CDR3: CASSSGQGSNRPQHF
DNA: TGTGCCAGCAGTTCGGGACAGGGTAGCAATCGGCCCCAGCATTTT

length: 13
D: -
V: TRBV7-3
J: TRBJ2-2
size: -
CDR3: CASSHFLTGELFF
DNA: TGTGCCAGCAGTCACTTTTTAACCGGGGAGCTGTTTTTT

length: 16
D: TRBD2
V: TRBV19
J: TRBJ2-1
size: -
CDR3: CASSTAGASSYNEQFF
DNA: TGTGCCAGTAGCACAGCGGGAGCCAGCTCCTACAATGAGCAGTTCTTC

length: 15
D: -
V: TRBV5-4
J: TRBJ1-4
size: once
CDR3: CASSLFQGAGEKLFF
DNA: TGTGCCAGCAGCTTGTTTCAGGGAGCGGGTGAAAAACTGTTTTTT

length: 16
D: TRBD2
V: TRBV7-9
J: TRBJ2-7
size: once
CDR3: CASTPRGIRAPYEQYF
DNA: TGTGCCAGCACCCCGCGGGGGATCCGGGCCCCCTACGAGCAGTACTTC

length: 16
D: -
V: TRBV15
J: TRBJ1-1
size: -
CDR3: CATSIQTGTGGTEAFF
DNA: TGTGCCACCAGCATACAGACCGGGACGGGGGGGACTGAAGCTTTCTTT

length: 15
D: TRBD2
V: TRBV6-1
J: TRBJ2-1
size: -
CDR3: CASSELAGALNEQFF
DNA: TGTGCCAGCAGTGAACTAGCGGGAGCACTTAATGAGCAGTTCTTC

length: 14
D: -
V: TRBV7-8
J: TRBJ2-5
size: -
CDR3: CASSYPPRLETQYF
DNA: TGTGCCAGCAGCTACCCACCGAGGCTAGAGACCCAGTACTTC

length: 12
D: -
V: TRBV11-2
J: TRBJ2-5
size: -
CDR3: CASSFDRLEEYF
DNA: TGTGCCAGCAGCTTTGACCGGCTCGAGGAGTACTTC

length: 17
D: -
V: TRBV11-2
J: TRBJ1-3
size: -
CDR3: CASSLMATTNTGNTIYF
DNA: TGTGCCAGCAGCTTAATGGCAACTACCAATACTGGAAACACCATATATTTT

length: 13
D: -
V: TRBV6-4
J: TRBJ2-3
size: -
CDR3: CASSVEGTDTQYF
DNA: TGTGCCAGCAGTGTTGAGGGCACAGATACGCAGTATTTT

length: 17
D: -
V: TRBV7-9
J: TRBJ2-3
size: -
CDR3: CASSPPRRGRYTDTQYF
DNA: TGTGCCAGCAGTCCCCCTAGGCGGGGGCGTTACACAGATACGCAGTATTTT

length: 15
D: TRBD2
V: TRBV28
J: TRBJ2-7
size: few
CDR3: CASSSPPSGTYEQYF
DNA: TGTGCCAGCAGTTCCCCCCCTAGCGGAACCTACGAGCAGTACTTC